The TCR beta chain under discussion was sequenced for a study of CD8 T cells in ankylosing spondylitis. Study-level findings and limits: Ankylosing spondylitis blood appeared to be characterized by a TCR beta motif of under ten highly homologous variants. Significant enrichment of disease-linked clones was reported in matched ankylosing spondylitis synovial fluid.

This clonotype has at least ten counts. The antigen remains undetermined. CDR1 is SGDLS and CDR2 is YYNGEE in the germline V gene. There are 15 residues in the CDR3. V lost 0 bases to trimming and J lost 4 bases, with 13 bases between them. TCRdb reprocessed the 5' RACE reads with MiXCR, giving one entry per CDR3 protein. This sample carries approximately 45,000 distinct CDR3 sequences, around 3.8% of them seen once, and the ten largest clones take about 4%. Sequencing was carried out using blood, either unsorted or a sorted T cell fraction (not recorded which). The rearrangement links TRBV9 to TRBJ1-1, with a tentative D call TRBD1 (5 bases). The sequence was obtained from a female donor with ankylosing spondylitis or in good health (not recorded which). The CDR3 DNA sequence: TGTGCCAGCAGCGTAGCTGAGACAGTCGGCACTGAAGCTTTCTTT. Its translation: CASSVAETVGTEAFF.